Listed here is a single T cell receptor beta chain. Its antigen is still unknown. The data are from a study of CD8 T cell repertoires and HIV-1 epitope variants. Sequencing used immunoSEQ multiplex PCR; TCRdb keeps in-frame clones, though not all of them. Altogether 5,500 to 7,500 clones are present, 55% to 65% being singletons, with the ten largest covering around 40%. Germline V gene lookup returns CDR1 SEHNR and CDR2 FQNEAQ (reference sequence). The ends were cut back, 5 bases at V and 5 bases at J, with 7 bases in the middle. The CDR3 consists of 11 residues. Input material: cultured CD8+ T cells derived from PBMCs. V usage is TRBV7-9 and J usage is TRBJ2-7; D ambiguous. The TCR comes from a male donor with HIV. The CDR3 reads CASSVLDEQYF. The CDR3 DNA sequence: TGTGCCAGCAGCGTTCTTGACGAGCAGTACTTC.